This T cell receptor (beta chain) was found in a study of blood T cell repertoires in COVID-19. Study background: Samples of COVID-19 (acute and convalescent) were obtained from the United States, Italy and Spain.

This CDR3 is 13 amino acids long. V lost 7 bases and J lost 5; bases outside the gene matches: 4. Germline CDR1 and CDR2: LNHDA and SQIVND (reference sequence). Clones were read by immunoSEQ multiplex PCR, and TCRdb kept only the in-frame ones, dropping some. The sample shows about 120,000 clones, 70% to 80% of them seen only once. The V gene is TRBV19, the J gene TRBJ2-5, with 10 positions matching TRBD1. This receptor was identified in a human donor in a cohort sampled during active COVID-19. The sample taken for sequencing was peripheral blood. The DNA of the CDR3 is TGTGCCAGTAAGGGACAGGGGACGGAGACCCAGTACTTC. Protein: CASKGQGTETQYF.